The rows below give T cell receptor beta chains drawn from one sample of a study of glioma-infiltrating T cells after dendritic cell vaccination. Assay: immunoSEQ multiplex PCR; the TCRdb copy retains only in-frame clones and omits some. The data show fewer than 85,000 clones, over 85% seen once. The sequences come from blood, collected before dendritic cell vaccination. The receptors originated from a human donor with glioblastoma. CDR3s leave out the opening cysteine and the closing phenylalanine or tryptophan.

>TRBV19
ASRNKQGFADTEAF
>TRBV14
ASSQITGTSGNIRQY
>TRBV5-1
ASSSDRTGIWNTEAF
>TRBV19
ASSLAGGTSYNEQF
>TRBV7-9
ASSHAGTGSPYEQY
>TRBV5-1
ASSLGGGVTGELF
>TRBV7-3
ASSLSPNPGETQY
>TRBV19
ATKQAVGTDTQY
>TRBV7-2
ASSLRGGRSNNEQF
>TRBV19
ASQGQGRDEQF
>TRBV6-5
ASSRTTDGADTQY
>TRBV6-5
ASMRTGAYNEQF
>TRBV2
ASNSISDTQY
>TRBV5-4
ASSPQGAVIGYT
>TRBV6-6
ASNMASGRANNEQF
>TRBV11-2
ASSPTGTASYEQY
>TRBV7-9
ASSLVSGQGPYEQY
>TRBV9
ASSVGTSGYNEQF
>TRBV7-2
ASSLSGGRGTDTQY
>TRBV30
AWSVKGNYGYT
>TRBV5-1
ASSPAGAGADTQY
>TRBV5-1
ASSLGTHNTGELF
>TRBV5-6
ASRAGERHTDTQY
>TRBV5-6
ASSRGEETQY
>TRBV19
ASSTSGSYNEQF
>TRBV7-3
ASSLTSRAGVVADTQY
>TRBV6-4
ASSEHSGSYEQY
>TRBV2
ASSPEAGEF
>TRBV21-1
ASSPRDRGVEPKNIQY
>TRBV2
ASKGQGSQPQH
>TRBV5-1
ASSWGTGLDTGELF
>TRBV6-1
ASSGGQTFTEAF
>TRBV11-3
ASSSNSGRARREQY
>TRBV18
ASSPRHQGRTDTQY
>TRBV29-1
SVEKSSYEQY
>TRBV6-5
ASSWTGARGNTIY
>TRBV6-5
AISENRGETEAF
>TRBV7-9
ASTDGISSTGELF
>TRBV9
ASSYTSGRIGDTQY
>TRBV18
ASSPSPGDQPQH
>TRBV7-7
ASSPGLGETQY
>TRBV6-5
ASSLLGQGKNTEAF
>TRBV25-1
ASSWGGYEQY
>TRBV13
ASSLGGGTEAF
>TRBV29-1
SVLRDSSTDTQY
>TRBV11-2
ASSPGTANANEKLF
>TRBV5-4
ASSKRQAYQETQY
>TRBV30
AWTVGGHSNQPQH
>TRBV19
ASTPQGGSSNTGELF
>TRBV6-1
ASRDRSSSYEQY
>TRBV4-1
ASSPGQGFYEQF
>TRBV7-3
ASSSEQGNEQF
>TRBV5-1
ASSGTSGNGELF
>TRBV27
ASSPADRAKAF
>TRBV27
ASSPPGAGGKLF
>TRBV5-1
ASSSGLANYEQY
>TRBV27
ASRGGGVEYGYT